The 9 T cell receptor beta chains given below trace back to one sample, sequenced in a study of cytomegalovirus exposure and HLA in healthy donors. The PCR made use of 60 Vbeta and 13 Jbeta primers. TCRdb's table, derived via immunoSEQ multiplex PCR, lists solely in-frame clones and lacks some. The sample lists about 150,000 clones; roughly 80% were seen once. Sequencing input: PBMCs. Receptor source: a young man in good health and CMV-seronegative.

The rearrangement links TRBV23-1 to TRBJ2-7; a possible D gene is TRBD1 (5 bases). TRBV23-1 is an ORF; its function is uncertain. Trimming took 3 bases from V and 4 from J, leaving 13 bases between them. The CDR3 has 14 amino acids. CDR3 sequence reads: CASSHSSTEYEQYF. Written as DNA, the CDR3 is TGCGCCAGCAGTCACTCCTCGACAGAGTACGAGCAGTACTTC.

This clone was found a few times. The V and J genes are TRBV30 and TRBJ1-1; D gene uncertain. The CDR3 consists of 13 residues. Germline lookup yields CDR1 GTSNPN and CDR2 SVGIG (reference sequence). V gave up 0 bases and J gave up 1 base, with 6 bases separating them. The CDR3 region is CAWSVWRNTEAFF. DNA for the CDR3: TGTGCCTGGAGTGTATGGAGGAACACTGAAGCTTTCTTT.

CDR3 in DNA: TGTGCCAGCAGGCCGGGACTCTCCTACAATGAGCAGTTCTTC. This codes for CASRPGLSYNEQFF. The chain links TRBV6-5 to TRBJ2-1; D perhaps matches TRBD2 (6 bases). V gave up 6 bases and J gave up 0 bases, with 9 bases separating them. This CDR3 region has 14 residues. Germline V gene data show CDR1 as MNHEY and CDR2 as SVGAGI.

The V and J genes are TRBV10-3 and TRBJ1-5, with a tentative D call TRBD1 (6 bases). CDR3 length: 13 amino acids. Trimming took off 10 bases at V and 4 bases at J, with 14 bases between the two ends. Looked up from germline, CDR1 is ENHRY and CDR2 is SYGVKD. The CDR3 reads CATSGQINQPQHF. The CDR3 DNA reads TGTGCCACCTCAGGACAGATAAATCAGCCCCAGCATTTT.

The chain couples TRBV5-6 to TRBJ2-1; TRBD2 agrees at 7 bases. Trimming cost V 0 bases and J 3 bases; bases outside gene matches: 3. Germline V lookup: CDR1 SGHDT, CDR2 YYEEEE. The CDR3 sequence is 15 residues long. DNA for the CDR3: TGTGCCAGCAGCTTGGGCGGGAGAGGCTACAATGAGCAGTTCTTC. Protein product: CASSLGGRGYNEQFF.

This clone showed up just once. The chain has TRBV10-3 and TRBJ1-2, with D perhaps matching TRBD1 (5 bases). The V gene lost 8 bases and the J gene lost 7 bases, with 17 bases spanning the gap. CDR1 is ENHRY, CDR2 SYGVKD, per germline. The CDR3 totals 13 residues. This CDR3 reads CAIGGREASGYTF. CDR3 coding DNA: TGTGCCATCGGCGGCAGGGAGGCCTCTGGCTACACCTTC.

The chain employs TRBV19 and TRBJ1-5; a possible D gene is TRBD1 (5 bases). V shed 3 bases and J shed 7 bases, with 13 bases lying between them. CDR3 size: 14 residues. The germline CDR1 and CDR2 sequences are LNHDA and SQIVND (reference sequence). The chain's CDR3 is CASSIHSREQPQHF. CDR3 nucleotides: TGTGCCAGTAGTATCCACAGCAGGGAACAGCCCCAGCATTTT.

As DNA, the CDR3 is TGTGCCAGCAGCCGCACAGGGAACGGTCAAGAGACCCAGTACTTC. It translates to CASSRTGNGQETQYF. V usage is TRBV6-1 and J usage is TRBJ2-5; maybe TRBD1 (6 bases). The V end lost 6 bases, the J end lost 2 bases, and 16 bases lay between the germline ends. Germline V gene lookup returns CDR1 MNHNS and CDR2 SASEGT. CDR3 length equals 15 residues.

V and J are TRBV11-2 and TRBJ2-3; D possibly corresponds to TRBD1 (6 bases). Per germline, CDR1 SGHAT and CDR2 FQNNGV. V was clipped by 6 bases and J by 3 bases, with 16 bases between them. The CDR3 covers 15 residues. CDR3 amino acids: CASRRYEGGTDTQYF. The CDR3 DNA sequence: TGTGCCAGCAGGCGGTACGAAGGGGGAACAGATACGCAGTATTTT.